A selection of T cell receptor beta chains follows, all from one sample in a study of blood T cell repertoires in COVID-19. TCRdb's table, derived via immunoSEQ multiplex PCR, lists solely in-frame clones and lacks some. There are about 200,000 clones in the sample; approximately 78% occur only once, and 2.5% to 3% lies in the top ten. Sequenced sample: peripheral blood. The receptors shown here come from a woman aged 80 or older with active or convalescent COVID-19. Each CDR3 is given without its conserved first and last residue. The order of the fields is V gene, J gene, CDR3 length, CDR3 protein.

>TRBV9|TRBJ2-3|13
ASSVGTGGTDTQY
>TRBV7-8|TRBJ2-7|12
ASSLQTGTYEQY
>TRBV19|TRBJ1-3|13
ASRVPGGSGNTIY
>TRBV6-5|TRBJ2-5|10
ASRRAGRTQY
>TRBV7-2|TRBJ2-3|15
ASSLSFGTGGPDTQY
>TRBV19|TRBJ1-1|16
ASSPMRGQGAMNTEAF
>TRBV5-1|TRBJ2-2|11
ASSLSGTGELF
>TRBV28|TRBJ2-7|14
ASSFGSGGHSYEQY
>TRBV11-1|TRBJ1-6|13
ASSLARGGESPLH
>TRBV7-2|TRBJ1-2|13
ASSLSQGARYGYT
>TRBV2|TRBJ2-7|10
ATSDRGHEQY
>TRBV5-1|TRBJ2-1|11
ASSLALSVEQF
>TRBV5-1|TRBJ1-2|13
ASSSHESGPYGYT
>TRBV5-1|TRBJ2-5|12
ASGISGGQETQY
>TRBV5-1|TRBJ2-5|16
ASSLTSLRGSRGQTQY
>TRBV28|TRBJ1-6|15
ASSPGAPGQGFSPLH
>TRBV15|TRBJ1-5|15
ATSRDIGGSPRQPQH
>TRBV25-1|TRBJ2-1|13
ASSEWGSGGDEQF
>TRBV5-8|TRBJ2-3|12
ASSYPQNTDTQY
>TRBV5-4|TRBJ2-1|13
ASSRGQGLYNEQF
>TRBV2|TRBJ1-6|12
ASRTTGENSPLH
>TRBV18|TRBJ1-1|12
ASSSTGLNTEAF
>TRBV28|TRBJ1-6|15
ASLFTPSGEHNSPLH
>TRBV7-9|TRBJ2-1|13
ASSRPGLTYNEQF
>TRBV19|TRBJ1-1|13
ASTVGGELNTEAF
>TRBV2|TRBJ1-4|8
ATGGGQPF
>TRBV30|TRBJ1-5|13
AWSGTLRRDQPQH
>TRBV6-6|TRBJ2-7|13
ASSYSTSGGYEQY
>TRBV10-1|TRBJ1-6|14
ASSDLTAYGNSPLH
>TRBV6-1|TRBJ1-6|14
ASSERGGSYNSPLH
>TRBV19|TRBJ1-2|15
ASSIVHRMTGTRGYT
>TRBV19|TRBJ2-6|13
ASTSGDSGANVLT
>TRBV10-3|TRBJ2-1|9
AVTGGHEQF
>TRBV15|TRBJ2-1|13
ATSSGLAGGNEQF
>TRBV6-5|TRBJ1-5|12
ASSYGTAYQPQH
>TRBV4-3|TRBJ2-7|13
ASRLGMDREYEQY
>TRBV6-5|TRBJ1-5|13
ASSYSGGPWQPQH
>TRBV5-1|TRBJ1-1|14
ASHPRTGGDVAEAF
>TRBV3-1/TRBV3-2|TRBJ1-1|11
ASSQVSRAEAF
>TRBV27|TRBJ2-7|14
ASSLSVGTGSYEQY
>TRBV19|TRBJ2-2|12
ASSIDRNTGELF
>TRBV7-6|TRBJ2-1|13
ASTSVAGVDNEQF
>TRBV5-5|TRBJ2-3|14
ASSSPSGGLTDTQY
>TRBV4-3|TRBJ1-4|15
ASSQNPGQPTNEKLF
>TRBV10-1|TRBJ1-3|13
ASSDGTASGNTIY
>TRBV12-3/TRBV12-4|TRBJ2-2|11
ASRVTGTGELF
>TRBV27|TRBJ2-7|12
ASSPWTGAYEQY
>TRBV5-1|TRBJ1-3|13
ASSADTDSGNTIY
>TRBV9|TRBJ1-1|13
ASSVESGQGSEAF
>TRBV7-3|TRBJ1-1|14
ASSLNGGRANTEAF
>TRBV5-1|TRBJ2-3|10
ASSVGTDTQY
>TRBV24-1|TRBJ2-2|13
ATSYSGWGTGELF
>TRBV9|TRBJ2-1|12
ASSPVRRYNEQF
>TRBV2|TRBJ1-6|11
ASTQDYNSPLH
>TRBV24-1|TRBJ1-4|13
ATSDPRTGGEKLF